This T cell receptor (beta chain) was profiled in a study of blood T cell repertoires in COVID-19. TCRdb keeps only in-frame clones here, not all; method: immunoSEQ multiplex PCR. The sample includes around 290,000 clones, about 93% of them seen just once. The V and J ends lost 6 bases and 2 bases respectively, with 13 bases between them. Germline V CDR1 and CDR2: MNHEY, SMNVEV (reference sequence). The CDR3 spans 14 residues. The specimen sequenced was PBMCs or T cells enriched from blood (not recorded which). This clonotype was sampled from a young woman who had recovered from COVID-19. The V gene is TRBV27, the J gene TRBJ1-1; D unclear. CDR3 loop: CASRLFTGNTEAFF. In DNA, the CDR3 is TGTGCCAGCAGGCTCTTCACGGGAAACACTGAAGCTTTCTTT.